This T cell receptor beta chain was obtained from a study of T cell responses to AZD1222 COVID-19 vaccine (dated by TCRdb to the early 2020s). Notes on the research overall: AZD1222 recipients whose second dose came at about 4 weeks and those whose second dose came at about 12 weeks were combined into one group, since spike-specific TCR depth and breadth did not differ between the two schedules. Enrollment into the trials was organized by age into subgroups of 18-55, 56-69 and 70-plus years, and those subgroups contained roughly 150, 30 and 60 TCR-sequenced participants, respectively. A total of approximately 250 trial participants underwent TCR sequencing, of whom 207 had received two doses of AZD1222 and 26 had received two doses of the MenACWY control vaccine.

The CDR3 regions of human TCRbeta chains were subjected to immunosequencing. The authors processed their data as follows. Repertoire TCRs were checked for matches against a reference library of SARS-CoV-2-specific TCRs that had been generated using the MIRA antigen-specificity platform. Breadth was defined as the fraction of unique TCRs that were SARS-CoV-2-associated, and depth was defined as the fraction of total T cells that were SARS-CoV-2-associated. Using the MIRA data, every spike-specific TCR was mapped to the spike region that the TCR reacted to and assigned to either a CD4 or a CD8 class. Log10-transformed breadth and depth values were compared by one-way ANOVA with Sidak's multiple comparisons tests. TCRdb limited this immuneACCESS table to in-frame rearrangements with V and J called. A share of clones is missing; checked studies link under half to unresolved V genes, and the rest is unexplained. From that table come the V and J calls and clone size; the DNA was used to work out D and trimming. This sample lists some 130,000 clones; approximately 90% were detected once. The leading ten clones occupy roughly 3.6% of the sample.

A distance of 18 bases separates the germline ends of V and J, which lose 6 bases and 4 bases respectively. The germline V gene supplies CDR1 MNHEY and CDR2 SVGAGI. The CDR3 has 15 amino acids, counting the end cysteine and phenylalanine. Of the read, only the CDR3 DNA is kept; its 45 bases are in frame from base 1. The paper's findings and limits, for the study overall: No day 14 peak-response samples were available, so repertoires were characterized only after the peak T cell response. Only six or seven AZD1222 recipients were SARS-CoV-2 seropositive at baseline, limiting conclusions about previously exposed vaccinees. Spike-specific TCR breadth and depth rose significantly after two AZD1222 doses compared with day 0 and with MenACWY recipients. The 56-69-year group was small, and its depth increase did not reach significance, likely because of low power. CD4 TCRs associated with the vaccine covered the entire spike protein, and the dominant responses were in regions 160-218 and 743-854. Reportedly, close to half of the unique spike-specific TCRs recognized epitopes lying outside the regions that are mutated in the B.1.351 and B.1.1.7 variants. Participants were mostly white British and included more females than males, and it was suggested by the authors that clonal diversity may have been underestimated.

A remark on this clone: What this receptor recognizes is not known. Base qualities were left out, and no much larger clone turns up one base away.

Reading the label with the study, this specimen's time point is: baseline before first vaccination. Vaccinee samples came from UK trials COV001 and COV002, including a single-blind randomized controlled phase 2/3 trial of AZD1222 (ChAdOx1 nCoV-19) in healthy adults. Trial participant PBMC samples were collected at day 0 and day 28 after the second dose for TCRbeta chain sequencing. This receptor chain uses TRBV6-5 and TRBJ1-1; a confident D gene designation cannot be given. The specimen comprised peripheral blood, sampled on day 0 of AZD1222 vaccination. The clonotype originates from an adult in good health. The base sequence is TGTGCCAGCAGATCGGGCGCACGCTTTTTCACTGAAGCTTTCTTT. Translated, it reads CASRSGARFFTEAFF.